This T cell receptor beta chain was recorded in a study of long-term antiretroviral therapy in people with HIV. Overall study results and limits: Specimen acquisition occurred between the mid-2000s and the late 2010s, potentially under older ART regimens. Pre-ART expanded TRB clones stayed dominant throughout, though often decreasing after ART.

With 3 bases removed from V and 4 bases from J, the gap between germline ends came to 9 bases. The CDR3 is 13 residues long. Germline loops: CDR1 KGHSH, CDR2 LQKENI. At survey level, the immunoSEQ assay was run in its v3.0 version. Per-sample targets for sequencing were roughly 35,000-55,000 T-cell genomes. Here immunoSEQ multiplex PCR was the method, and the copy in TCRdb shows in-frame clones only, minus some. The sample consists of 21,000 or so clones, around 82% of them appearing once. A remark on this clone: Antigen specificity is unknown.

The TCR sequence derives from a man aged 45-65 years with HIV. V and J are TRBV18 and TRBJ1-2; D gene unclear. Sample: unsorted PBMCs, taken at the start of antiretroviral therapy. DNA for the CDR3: TGTGCCAGCTCACCCCCGGGAGGCTATGGCTACACCTTC. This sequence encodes CASSPPGGYGYTF.